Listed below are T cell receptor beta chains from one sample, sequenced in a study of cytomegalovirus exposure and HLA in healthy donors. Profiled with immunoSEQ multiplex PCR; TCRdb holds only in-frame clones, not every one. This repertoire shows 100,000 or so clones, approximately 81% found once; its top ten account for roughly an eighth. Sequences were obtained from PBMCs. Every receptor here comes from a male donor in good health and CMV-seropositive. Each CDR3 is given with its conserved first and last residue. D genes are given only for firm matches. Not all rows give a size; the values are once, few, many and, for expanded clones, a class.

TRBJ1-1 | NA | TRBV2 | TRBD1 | CASSQGRTGSPLF | TGTGCCAGCAGTCAAGGGCGGACAGGTTCTCCCCTCTTT
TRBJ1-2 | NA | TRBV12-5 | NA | CASGLVRGGGSYGYTF | TGTGCTAGTGGTTTGGTACGGGGGGGCGGTAGCTATGGCTACACCTTC
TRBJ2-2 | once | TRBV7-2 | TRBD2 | CASSSRVDGGGNTGELFF | TGTGCCAGCAGCTCAAGGGTCGATGGCGGGGGGAACACCGGGGAGCTGTTTTTT
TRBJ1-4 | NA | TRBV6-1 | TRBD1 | CASIQTGTGDEKLFF | TGTGCCAGCATTCAAACCGGGACAGGGGATGAAAAACTGTTTTTT
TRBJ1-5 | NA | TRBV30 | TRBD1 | CAWRDRGNQPQHF | TGTGCCTGGAGGGACAGGGGTAATCAGCCCCAGCATTTT
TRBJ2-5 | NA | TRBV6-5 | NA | CASSSQGGQETQYF | TGTGCCAGCAGTTCCCAGGGGGGCCAAGAGACCCAGTACTTC
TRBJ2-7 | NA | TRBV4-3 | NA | CASSQGRGPYEQYF | TGCGCCAGCAGCCAAGGGAGGGGCCCCTACGAGCAGTACTTC
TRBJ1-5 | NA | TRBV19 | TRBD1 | CASTRDRDQPQHF | TGTGCCAGTACCAGGGACAGGGATCAGCCCCAGCATTTT
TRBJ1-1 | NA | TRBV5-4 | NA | CASSLDRVGVMNTEAFF | TGTGCCAGCAGCTTGGACAGGGTAGGCGTCATGAACACTGAAGCTTTCTTT
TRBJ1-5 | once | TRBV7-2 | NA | CASSLEDFHNQPQHF | TGTGCCAGCAGCTTAGAGGACTTCCACAATCAGCCCCAGCATTTT
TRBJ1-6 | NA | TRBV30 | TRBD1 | CAWDRANSPLHF | TGTGCCTGGGACAGGGCCAATTCACCCCTCCACTTT
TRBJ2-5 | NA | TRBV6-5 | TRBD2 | CASIPRRGGAQYF | TGTGCCAGCATCCCCCGGCGCGGGGGGGCCCAGTACTTC
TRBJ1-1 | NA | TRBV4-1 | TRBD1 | CASSQDPGRTGVNTEAFF | TGCGCCAGCAGCCAAGATCCAGGTAGGACAGGGGTGAACACTGAAGCTTTCTTT
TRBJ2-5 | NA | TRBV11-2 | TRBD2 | CASSLASAGVGETQYF | TGTGCCAGCAGCTTAGCCTCGGCGGGGGTGGGGGAGACCCAGTACTTC
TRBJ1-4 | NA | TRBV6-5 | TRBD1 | CATKGAGEKLFF | TGTGCCACCAAGGGGGCGGGAGAAAAACTGTTTTTT
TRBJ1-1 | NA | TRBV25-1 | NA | CARYTGLGFF | TGTGCCAGGTATACAGGGTTGGGTTTCTTT
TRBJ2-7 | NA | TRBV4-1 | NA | CASSNPQGKTYEQYF | TGCGCCAGCAGCAACCCTCAGGGAAAAACCTACGAGCAGTACTTC
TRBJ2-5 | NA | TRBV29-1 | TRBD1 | CSGATGGLETQYF | TGCAGCGGTGCGACAGGGGGCTTGGAGACCCAGTACTTC
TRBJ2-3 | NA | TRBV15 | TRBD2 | CATSSNWRGGTDTQYF | TGTGCCACCAGCAGTAATTGGCGGGGGGGCACAGATACGCAGTATTTT
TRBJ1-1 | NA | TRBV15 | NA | CATSREARNWNTEAFF | TGTGCCACCAGCAGAGAGGCAAGAAATTGGAACACTGAAGCTTTCTTT
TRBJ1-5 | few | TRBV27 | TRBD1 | CASIPTGNSNQPQHF | TGTGCCAGCATTCCGACAGGGAATAGCAATCAGCCCCAGCATTTT
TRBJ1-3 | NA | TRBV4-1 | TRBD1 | CASSQDHRGSGNTIYF | TGCGCCAGCAGCCAAGATCACAGGGGCTCTGGAAACACCATATATTTT
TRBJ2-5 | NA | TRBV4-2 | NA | CASSLQRDFQETQYF | TGTGCCAGCAGCCTTCAAAGGGACTTCCAAGAGACCCAGTACTTC
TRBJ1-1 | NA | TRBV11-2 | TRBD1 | CASSPTQGQGNTEAFF | TGTGCCAGCAGCCCGACCCAGGGACAGGGGAACACTGAAGCTTTCTTT
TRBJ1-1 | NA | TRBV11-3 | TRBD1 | CASSLGGTGETEAFF | TGTGCCAGCAGCTTAGGAGGGACAGGGGAAACTGAAGCTTTCTTT
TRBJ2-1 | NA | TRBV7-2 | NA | CASSLGAYEQFF | TGTGCCAGCAGCTTAGGAGCGTATGAGCAGTTCTTC
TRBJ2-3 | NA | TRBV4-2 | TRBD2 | CASSPLSGGEGTQYF | TGTGCCAGCAGCCCTTTGAGCGGGGGGGAGGGTACGCAGTATTTT
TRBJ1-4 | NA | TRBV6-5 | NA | CASSRRAGDEKLFF | TGTGCCAGCAGCCGGCGGGCAGGAGATGAAAAACTGTTTTTT
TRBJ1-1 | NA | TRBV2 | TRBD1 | CATGQPNTEAFF | TGTGCTACGGGACAGCCGAACACTGAAGCTTTCTTT
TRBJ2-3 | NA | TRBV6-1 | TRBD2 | CASREIAGAGGTQYF | TGTGCCAGCAGGGAAATAGCGGGGGCCGGCGGTACGCAGTATTTT
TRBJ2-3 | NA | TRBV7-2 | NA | CASSLARISTDTQYF | TGTGCCAGCAGCTTAGCGCGGATAAGCACAGATACGCAGTATTTT
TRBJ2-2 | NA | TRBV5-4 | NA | CASSSGTQITGELFF | TGTGCCAGCAGCTCCGGGACTCAAATCACCGGGGAGCTGTTTTTT
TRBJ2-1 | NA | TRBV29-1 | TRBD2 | CSPARGNEQFF | TGCAGCCCTGCGCGGGGGAATGAGCAGTTCTTC